The 32 T cell receptor beta chains in this list originate from one sample, sequenced in a study of spatial heterogeneity in lung cancer. TCRdb used MiXCR to reprocess the 5' RACE reads, holding one entry per CDR3 protein. The repertoire has over 3,500 distinct CDR3 sequences, 15% to 20% of them found once; the top ten carry just over 70%. Time point specified: sample taken at primary tumor resection. The authors sequenced whole RNA from tumor, nontumor lung or frozen PBMC without sorting. The specimen comprised PBMCs, sampled at surgery. The receptors were sampled from a male donor with early-stage non-small cell lung cancer.

This clonotype was observed a few times. The gene calls are TRBV10-3 and TRBJ2-5; the D gene is possibly TRBD2 (6 bases). Germline-derived CDR1 and CDR2 are ENHRY and SYGVKD. This CDR3 comprises 12 residues. V was pared by 6 bases and J by 7 bases, with 12 bases between. This CDR3 reads CAISLDGGTQYF. CDR3 bases: TGTGCCATCAGCCTAGACGGGGGGACCCAGTACTTC.

Within the sample, this clonotype is medium-sized (0.01 to 0.1%). This chain uses TRBV25-1 with TRBJ1-6, with unresolved D. The V end lost 1 base, the J end lost 4 bases, and 5 bases lay between the germline ends. Germline V gives CDR1 MGHDK, CDR2 SYGVNS. CDR3 size: 14 residues. This chain's CDR3 is CASSESGYNSPLHF. The CDR3 DNA follows: TGTGCCAGCAGTGAATCCGGGTATAATTCACCCCTCCACTTT.

The chain combines TRBV7-9 with TRBJ2-7; a possible D gene is TRBD1 (6 bases). The germline gives CDR1 SEHNR, CDR2 FQNEAQ (reference sequence). The CDR3 length is 12 residues. Between the trimmed V and J ends, which lost 4 bases and 7 bases, there was a span of 11 bases. The DNA of the CDR3 is TGTGCCAGCAGCTCAGGGGTGCCAGAGCAGTACTTC. Residues: CASSSGVPEQYF. The full variable domain, with the rest looked up from reference TRBV7-9 and TRBJ2-7, is DTGVSQNPRHKITKRGQNVTFRCDPISEHNRLYWYRQTLGQGPEFLTYFQNEAQLEKSRLLSDRFSAERPKGSFSTLEIQRTEQGDSAMYLCASSSGVPEQYFGPGTRLTVT.

This clonotype was counted a few times. The chain has TRBV5-1 and TRBJ2-1; 9 bases align to TRBD2. Germline CDR1 reads SGHRS; CDR2 reads YFSETQ. The CDR3 has 16 residues. The V and J ends lost 3 bases and 0 bases, in that order; junction bases with no gene match: 4. CDR3 DNA: TGCGCCAGCAGCTACCGACTAGCGGACTCCTACAATGAGCAGTTCTTC. It encodes CASSYRLADSYNEQFF.

The rearrangement links TRBV7-2 to TRBJ2-2; D gene ambiguous. The CDR3 is made up of 16 amino acids. In germline, CDR1 is SGHTA, CDR2 FQGNSA. V dropped 4 bases and J dropped 2 bases, with 14 bases sitting between them. Written as DNA, the CDR3 is TGTGCCAGCAGCTCGCCCTCGGGTGGAAACACCGGGGAGCTGTTTTTT. Protein sequence: CASSSPSGGNTGELFF.

In this sample, this clonotype turned up a few times. V and J are TRBV5-4 and TRBJ2-1; no clear D gene. V was clipped by 4 bases and J by 9 bases, with 17 bases between them. The CDR3 totals 14 residues. From germline, CDR1 is SGHNT and CDR2 YYREEE (reference sequence). The CDR3 loop reads CASSPTRVGGEQFF. The CDR3 coding sequence is TGTGCCAGCAGCCCTACCCGCGTAGGTGGTGAGCAGTTCTTC.

This clonotype appeared a few times. J is TRBJ2-5 and V is TRBV9; possible D gene TRBD2, 6 bases. The CDR3 is made up of 16 amino acids. The V and J ends lost 4 bases and 3 bases respectively, with 19 bases between them. Germline V CDR1 and CDR2: SGDLS, YYNGEE. The CDR3 region has the DNA TGTGCCAGCAGCCCGGGGGTCGGGAGACAGAAAGAGACCCAGTACTTC. This gives the protein CASSPGVGRQKETQYF.

This clonotype counts as medium-sized (0.01 to 0.1%). This chain uses TRBV11-2 with TRBJ1-2; possible D gene TRBD1, 5 bases. Germline V gene lookup returns CDR1 SGHAT and CDR2 FQNNGV. Trimming took off 3 bases at V and 5 bases at J, with 10 bases between the two ends. CDR3 length: 13 amino acids. CDR3 bases: TGTGCCAGCAGCTTTTCCCGACAGTATGGCTACACCTTC. Residues: CASSFSRQYGYTF. The whole variable domain, remainder taken from reference TRBV11-2 and TRBJ1-2, is EAGVAQSPRYKIIEKRQSVAFWCNPISGHATLYWYQQILGQGPKLLIQFQNNGVVDDSQLPKDRFSAERLKGVDSTLKIQPAKLEDSAVYLCASSFSRQYGYTFGSGTRLTVV.

This clonotype was seen a few times. V usage is TRBV20-1 and J usage is TRBJ2-3; D might be TRBD1 or TRBD2, each matching 5 bases. Trimming took off 2 bases at V and 2 bases at J, with 11 bases between the two ends. Germline V gene data show CDR1 as DFQATT and CDR2 as SNEGSKA (reference sequence). The CDR3 consists of 14 residues. For the CDR3, the DNA is TGCAGTGCTAGATCCGAGGGGTACACAGATACGCAGTATTTT. Translated: CSARSEGYTDTQYF.

V is TRBV7-2 and J is TRBJ1-1; D remains ambiguous. This CDR3 is built from 15 residues. Germline V gene sequence: CDR1 SGHTA, CDR2 FQGNSA. V shed 2 bases and J shed 0 bases, with 10 bases lying between them. As DNA, the CDR3 is TGTGCCAGCAGCTTATTTGGCAGAGTGAACACTGAAGCTTTCTTT. Translated, it gives CASSLFGRVNTEAFF. The whole variable domain, remainder taken from reference TRBV7-2 and TRBJ1-1, is GAGVSQSPSNKVTEKGKDVELRCDPISGHTALYWYRQSLGQGLEFLIYFQGNSAPDKSGLPSDRFSAERTGGSVSTLTIQRTQQEDSAVYLCASSLFGRVNTEAFFGQGTRLTVV.

This clonotype counts as medium-sized. The gene calls are TRBV3-1 and TRBJ1-4; D unresolved. Germline V gives CDR1 LGHDT, CDR2 YNNKEL (reference sequence). V lost 1 base and J lost 0, with 12 bases in between. This CDR3 has 17 amino acids. The CDR3 DNA follows: TGTGCCAGCAGCCAAGGCCGAGGGAGTGCAACTAATGAAAAACTGTTTTTT. As protein: CASSQGRGSATNEKLFF.

This clonotype was observed many times. This chain joins TRBV6-2 or TRBV6-3 and TRBJ1-5, with D uncertain. The CDR3 runs 12 residues. Between the trimmed V and J ends, which lost 5 bases and 6 bases, there was a span of 8 bases. Germline V gives CDR1 MNHEY, CDR2 SVGEGT. CDR3 DNA sequence: TGTGCCAGCAGTACGAACACTCAGCCCCAGCATTTT. Its translation is CASSTNTQPQHF.

This clonotype showed up many times. The chain joins TRBV12-3 or TRBV12-4 to TRBJ1-1; D is undetermined. The CDR3 has 11 amino acids. Trimming removed 6 bases at V and 8 bases at J, with 10 bases between. CDR3 sequence reads: CASSRSGEAFF. The CDR3 DNA is TGTGCCAGCAGCCGATCGGGGGAAGCTTTCTTT.

This clonotype was recorded a few times. V usage is TRBV3-1 and J usage is TRBJ2-4, with D uncertain. Trimming pared 0 bases from V and 0 bases from J, leaving 6 bases between. CDR1 and CDR2 (germline): LGHDT, YNNKEL (reference sequence). CDR3 length equals 15 residues. CDR3 residues: CASSQEWSAKNIQYF. CDR3 coding DNA: TGTGCCAGCAGCCAAGAGTGGTCAGCCAAAAACATTCAGTACTTC.

This clonotype is medium-sized within its sample. The chain couples TRBV20-1 to TRBJ2-3; D remains ambiguous. V gave up 7 bases and J gave up 6 bases, with 11 bases separating them. CDR1 is DFQATT, CDR2 SNEGSKA, per germline (reference sequence). There are 11 residues in the CDR3. In nucleotides, the CDR3 is TGCAGTGGGAGATTCGCCGATACGCAGTATTTT. Residues: CSGRFADTQYF.

This clonotype was counted at least ten times. The rearrangement uses TRBV7-3 and TRBJ2-2, with 8 bases aligning to TRBD1. The germline CDR1 and CDR2 sequences are SGHTA and FQGTGA. The CDR3 is 16 residues long. The trim removed 1 base at V and 2 bases at J, leaving 3 bases unmatched. CDR3 sequence: CASSLRTGSNTGELFF. In DNA, the CDR3 is TGTGCCAGCAGCTTAAGGACAGGGTCCAACACCGGGGAGCTGTTTTTT.

In DNA, the CDR3 is TGTGCCAGCAGCTTAGGCCTAGGCGGGGGAAGATTGAACACTGAAGCTTTCTTT. As protein: CASSLGLGGGRLNTEAFF. The rearrangement links TRBV13 to TRBJ1-1; D perhaps matches TRBD1 (5 bases). V lost 0 bases to trimming and J lost 0 bases, with 17 bases between them. CDR1 and CDR2 (germline): PRHDT, FYEKMQ (reference sequence). The CDR3 runs 18 residues.

The CDR3, as DNA: TGTGCCAGCAGCCCCGTGGGACTAGGAGTAAATGAGCAGTTCTTC. It yields the protein CASSPVGLGVNEQFF. The rearrangement links TRBV6-1 to TRBJ2-1; 8 bases are a match to TRBD2. There are 15 residues in the CDR3. V shed 6 bases and J 7 bases; nucleotides not matched to a gene: 11. Germline assignment: CDR1 MNHNS and CDR2 SASEGT.

This clonotype is deemed medium-sized. The chain is built from TRBV7-8 and TRBJ1-1; D might be TRBD1 (6 bases). V lost 3 bases and J 5 bases, leaving 10 bases between the germline ends. Germline V lookup: CDR1 SGHVS, CDR2 FQNEAQ. The CDR3 totals 13 residues. CDR3 sequence reads: CASSFRGRTEAFF. The CDR3 nucleotides are TGTGCCAGCAGCTTCAGGGGACGGACTGAAGCTTTCTTT.

This clonotype was counted only a few times. J is TRBJ1-5 and V is TRBV4-1; a possible D gene is TRBD1 (5 bases). The CDR3 totals 13 residues. Germline lookup yields CDR1 MGHRA and CDR2 YSYEKL. Deletions cut 4 bases from V and 3 bases from J, with 7 bases between. CDR3 sequence (DNA): TGCGCCAGCAGCCGGACAACCAATCAGCCCCAGCATTTT. Its protein is CASSRTTNQPQHF.

This clonotype was counted at least ten times. This sequence joins TRBV28 and TRBJ2-3; the match to TRBD2 covers 7 bases. V gave up 6 bases and J gave up 3 bases; unmatched junction bases: 6. CDR1 and CDR2 from the germline V gene are MDHEN and SYDVKM. This CDR3 contains 14 residues. DNA for the CDR3: TGTGCCAGCAGGGGGGGAGGGGAAACAGATACGCAGTATTTT. The encoded protein is CASRGGGETDTQYF. The full variable domain, completed using reference TRBV28 and TRBJ2-3, is DVKVTQSSRYLVKRTGEKVFLECVQDMDHENMFWYRQDPGLGLRLIYFSYDVKMKEKGDIPEGYSVSREKKERFSLILESASTNQTSMYLCASRGGGETDTQYFGPGTRLTVL.

This clonotype rates as medium-sized. The J gene is TRBJ2-3, the V gene TRBV20-1; no reliable D call. The germline V and J ends were trimmed by 0 bases and 4 bases, with 2 bases remaining between them. Germline CDR1 reads DFQATT; CDR2 reads SNEGSKA (reference sequence). The CDR3 covers 11 residues. Written as DNA, the CDR3 is TGCAGTGCTAGAGAAGCAGATACGCAGTATTTT. As protein: CSAREADTQYF.

This clonotype was seen ten or more times. The chain couples TRBV9 to TRBJ1-1; TRBD1 might be the D (6 bases). V was shortened by 5 bases and J by 8 bases, with 16 bases between the two germline ends. The length of the CDR3 is 13 residues. Germline CDR1 is SGDLS and CDR2 is YYNGEE. CDR3 coding DNA: TGTGCCAGCAGTAATCCCGGGGGGCAGGAAGCTTTCTTT. Encoded protein: CASSNPGGQEAFF.

This clonotype was picked up many times. The chain carries TRBV20-1 and TRBJ2-5, with TRBD2 matching over 10 bases. J gave up 7 bases and V 0 bases, and 5 bases lay outside the gene matches. This CDR3 is 14 amino acids long. The germline V gene has CDR1 DFQATT and CDR2 SNEGSKA (reference sequence). Here the CDR3 reads CSARDSSSGGTQYF. CDR3 coding DNA: TGCAGTGCTAGAGATTCTTCTAGCGGGGGGACCCAGTACTTC.

The CDR3 nucleotides read TGTGCCAGCAGTTTGGTGAATGAGCAGTTCTTC. This codes for CASSLVNEQFF. The chain combines TRBV28 with TRBJ2-1; no clear D gene. The V end lost 3 bases, the J end lost 7 bases, and 4 bases lay between the germline ends. Germline loops: CDR1 MDHEN, CDR2 SYDVKM. The CDR3 totals 11 residues.

This clonotype occurred a few times. The rearrangement links TRBV4-3 to TRBJ1-1; 9 bases align to TRBD1. The CDR3 is made up of 17 amino acids. After removal of 4 bases from V and 1 base from J, the junction contained 10 bases not matched to a gene. The germline V gene has CDR1 LGHNA and CDR2 YSLEER. CDR3 loop: CASSLQPPGQGNTEAFF. The CDR3 DNA reads as TGCGCCAGCAGCCTACAACCTCCGGGACAGGGGAACACTGAAGCTTTCTTT.

This clonotype counts as medium-sized. CDR3 nucleotide sequence: TGTGCCAGCAGTGAAGGGGAGGTTTCACCCGGGGAGCTGTTTTTT. This translates into CASSEGEVSPGELFF. The gene calls are TRBV2 and TRBJ2-2; tentative D call: TRBD2 (6 bases). Germline-derived CDR1 and CDR2 are SNHLY and FYNNEI. The V end was cut by 1 base, the J end by 6 bases, with 12 bases between. This CDR3 is built from 15 residues.

The chain links TRBV5-8 to TRBJ1-1; the D is unclear. Germline V gene sequence: CDR1 SGHTS, CDR2 YDEGEE. The CDR3 runs 13 residues. Trimming removed 1 base from V and 4 bases from J, with 8 bases in between. In DNA, the CDR3 is TGTGCCAGCAGCTTGATTCCGGGCACTGAAGCTTTCTTT. Amino acids: CASSLIPGTEAFF.

This clonotype was observed at least ten times. The chain combines TRBV2 with TRBJ1-6; maybe TRBD1 (5 bases). The CDR3 is made up of 15 amino acids. Trimming took 3 bases from V and 10 from J, leaving 16 bases between them. Germline-derived CDR1 and CDR2 are SNHLY and FYNNEI. DNA of the CDR3: TGTGCCAGCAGTGAGGGACCGCCTCGGTGGTCACCCCTCCACTTT. Its protein product is CASSEGPPRWSPLHF.

There are many counts of this clonotype. The chain has TRBV5-5 and TRBJ2-7, with TRBD2 as a possible D gene (5 bases). The CDR3 covers 12 residues. Germline V gene data show CDR1 as SGHKS and CDR2 as YYEKEE (reference sequence). V shed 1 base and J shed 6 bases, with 8 bases lying between them. CDR3 in DNA: TGTGCCAGCAGCTTGAGTCGGGGCGAGCAGTACTTC. Translation gives CASSLSRGEQYF.

This clonotype rates as medium-sized (0.01 to 0.1%). This chain joins TRBV20-1 and TRBJ2-1, with 8 bases that match TRBD2. Germline CDR1 DFQATT, CDR2 SNEGSKA (reference sequence). V trimming: 0 bases; J trimming: 4 bases; junction bases outside the gene matches: 2. The CDR3 covers 14 residues. CDR3 sequence (DNA): TGCAGTGCTAGAGATGGCGGGGGGTACAATGAGCAGTTCTTC. The encoded protein is CSARDGGGYNEQFF.

This chain joins TRBV20-1 and TRBJ1-1; 10 bases line up with TRBD1. Unmatched junction bases numbered 9, after V lost 5 bases and J lost 3 bases. From germline, CDR1 is DFQATT and CDR2 SNEGSKA (reference sequence). The CDR3 totals 15 residues. CDR3 residues: CSAAGTGERDTEAFF. CDR3 in DNA: TGCAGTGCTGCCGGGACAGGGGAACGGGACACTGAAGCTTTCTTT.